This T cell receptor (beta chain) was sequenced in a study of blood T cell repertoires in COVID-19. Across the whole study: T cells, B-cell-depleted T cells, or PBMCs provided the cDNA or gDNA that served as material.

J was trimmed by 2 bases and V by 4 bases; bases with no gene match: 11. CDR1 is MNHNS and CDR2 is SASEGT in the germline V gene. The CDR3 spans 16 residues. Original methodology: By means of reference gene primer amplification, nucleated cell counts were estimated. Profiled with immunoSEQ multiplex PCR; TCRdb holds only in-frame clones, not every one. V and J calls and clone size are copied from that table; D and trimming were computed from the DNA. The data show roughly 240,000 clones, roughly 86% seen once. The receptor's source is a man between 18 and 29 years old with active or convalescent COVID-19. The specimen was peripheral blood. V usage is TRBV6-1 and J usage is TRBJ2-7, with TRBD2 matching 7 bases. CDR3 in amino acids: CASSALWTSLTYEQYF. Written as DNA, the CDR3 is TGTGCCAGCAGTGCCCTATGGACTAGTTTGACCTACGAGCAGTACTTC.